This TCR beta chain is from a study of T-cell memory formation after mild COVID-19. Study summary: TCR clusters were largely donor specific.

In this sample, this clonotype turned up a few times. Its antigen is not known. The CDR3 covers 16 residues. Germline CDR1 and CDR2: SGHTA and FQGTGA. V lost 5 bases and J 1 base, leaving 17 bases between the germline ends. The study's findings and limits: CD4+ contracting clones were mainly CM and EM; CD8+ ones, EMRA. Second-wave clones with a day 37 peak had unconfirmed SARS-CoV-2 specificity.

With constant-segment primers, 5'RACE yielded cDNA libraries of TCR alpha and TCR beta that carried sample barcodes and UMIs. From the 5' RACE reads, TCRdb called clonotypes with MiXCR, one entry per CDR3 protein. The table lists roughly 150,000 distinct CDR3 sequences, approximately 25% of them singletons. The source material was PBMCs or a T cell subset sorted from them (not recorded which). The TCR comes from an adult woman who had mild COVID-19 (a few samples of this study predate the infection). Cell type and time point are not known. V usage is TRBV7-3 and J usage is TRBJ1-1; D is ambiguous. CDR3 amino acids: CASSPSRGEGNTEAFF. CDR3 nucleotide sequence: TGTGCCAGCAGCCCCTCCCGTGGGGAAGGGAACACTGAAGCTTTCTTT.